This TCR beta chain originates from a study of beta chain features in type 1 diabetes. This CDR3 region has 12 residues. Trimming took off 7 bases at V and 6 bases at J, with 10 bases between the two ends. Per the germline V gene, CDR1 is SEHNR and CDR2 is FQNEAQ (reference sequence). The entirety of the isolated RNA underwent reverse transcription, so expressed TCRB transcripts were sequenced. The protocol was immunoSEQ multiplex PCR, while the TCRdb copy is restricted to in-frame clones and leaves out a portion. Among 400,000 to 450,000 clones listed, around 14% were seen once. The sample holds many counts of this clone.

This TCR came from a young man in good health. The sequencing input was naive CD4+ T cells from blood. This sequence joins TRBV7-9 and TRBJ2-1; no clear D gene. The CDR3 DNA sequence: TGTGCCAGCACCCTAGGGCCCAATGAGCAGTTCTTC. It is translated as CASTLGPNEQFF.